This is a list of T cell receptor beta chains from one sample in a study of blood T cell repertoires in COVID-19. Clones were read by immunoSEQ multiplex PCR, and TCRdb kept only the in-frame ones, dropping some. The sample comprises 100,000 to 150,000 clones, around 88% of which are singletons, and roughly 5.4% rests with the top ten. The sequenced material came from peripheral blood. The receptor set was obtained from a human donor in a cohort sampled during active COVID-19. The CDR3 runs from the conserved cysteine through the conserved F or W. D genes are given only for firm matches. Expanded clones are given a class, and other clones once, few, many or no size at all.

.	TRBV5-1	TRBJ2-7	.	TGCGCCAGCAGCTTGGGAGGGCTGGCCTACGAGCAGTACTTC	CASSLGGLAYEQYF
.	TRBV27	TRBJ1-2	TRBD1	TGTGCCAGCAGACTCGACAGGGGTACTGGCTACACCTTC	CASRLDRGTGYTF
.	TRBV7-3	TRBJ2-5	TRBD1	TGTGCCAGCAGCGCGGACAGGGGTGAGACCCAGTACTTC	CASSADRGETQYF
.	TRBV7-2	TRBJ2-2	.	TGTGCCAGCAGCTTCCGGGGGTCCGGGACCGGGGAGCTGTTTTTT	CASSFRGSGTGELFF
.	TRBV19	TRBJ1-5	TRBD1	TGTGCCAGTAGTACAGGGGGACAGGGGTATCGGCAGCCCCAGCATTTT	CASSTGGQGYRQPQHF
.	TRBV15	TRBJ1-1	.	TGTGCCACCAGCAGAGATTCTGGGAGGGCCCATGAAGCTTTCTTT	CATSRDSGRAHEAFF
.	TRBV29-1	TRBJ2-5	TRBD2	TGCAGCGCAGAAACCGGGACTAGCGGGAGGGGAGAGACCCAGTACTTC	CSAETGTSGRGETQYF
.	TRBV14	TRBJ2-5	TRBD2	TGTGCCAGCAGCCATGAGCGGGAACCTTACCAAGAGACCCAGTACTTC	CASSHEREPYQETQYF
.	TRBV5-1	TRBJ2-2	TRBD1	TGCGCCAGCAGCGGGGACAGACCCACGGGCACCGGGGAGCTGTTTTTT	CASSGDRPTGTGELFF
.	TRBV6-5	TRBJ1-1	.	TGTGCCAGCACCAAGCGGAGGGACACTGAAGCTTTCTTT	CASTKRRDTEAFF
.	TRBV6-5	TRBJ2-7	TRBD2	TGTGCCAGCAGCCTAGCGGGAGTTTCCTACGAGCAGTACTTC	CASSLAGVSYEQYF
.	TRBV9	TRBJ1-3	.	TGTGCCAGCAGCGGAACAAGCTCTGGAAACACCATATATTTT	CASSGTSSGNTIYF
.	TRBV4-1	TRBJ2-7	.	TGCGCCAGCAGCCACCGAACAGGGGAGGAGGGCGAGCAGTACTTC	CASSHRTGEEGEQYF
.	TRBV5-6	TRBJ2-7	.	TGTGCCAGCAGCTTCCCAGGGGATGCCTACGAGCAGTACTTC	CASSFPGDAYEQYF
.	TRBV6-5	TRBJ1-2	TRBD1	TGTGCCAGCAGGGCTGACAGGGGGCTGGAGGGCTACACCTTC	CASRADRGLEGYTF
few	TRBV25-1	TRBJ1-2	.	TGTGCCAGCAGTCTCGGCGGAATCTATGGCTACACCTTC	CASSLGGIYGYTF
few	TRBV19	TRBJ1-5	.	TGTGCCAGTAGTATTCAGGGGCAGCCCCAGCATTTT	CASSIQGQPQHF
.	TRBV1	TRBJ1-2	.	TGCACCAGCAGCCAAACCACCAAAGGGGGGGGGAACTATGGCTACACCTTC	CTSSQTTKGGGNYGYTF
.	TRBV24-1	TRBJ2-4	TRBD2	TGTGCCACCAGTGCCCCGACTAGCGAAAGAGCGGACATTCAGTACTTC	CATSAPTSERADIQYF
.	TRBV6-5	TRBJ1-2	TRBD1	TGTGCCAGCAGTTACAGGACAGGGGTAGGCTACACCTTC	CASSYRTGVGYTF
.	TRBV28	TRBJ2-1	TRBD2	TGTGCCAGCGGTTTAGCGGGAGGGATCGGTTACAATGAGCAGTTCTTC	CASGLAGGIGYNEQFF
.	TRBV25-1	TRBJ1-3	.	TGTGCCAGCAGTGAATGGGGACATAACTCTGGAAACACCATATATTTT	CASSEWGHNSGNTIYF
few	TRBV7-2	TRBJ2-1	.	TGTGCCAGCAGACCGACTAGGCACAATGAGCAGTTCTTC	CASRPTRHNEQFF
.	TRBV12-3/TRBV12-4	TRBJ2-3	TRBD2	TGTGCCACCTCGGGTAGCGGGAGGCCGCAGTATTTT	CATSGSGRPQYF
.	TRBV10-3	TRBJ2-7	TRBD1	TGTGCCATCAGCCTTGACAGGGATCTTTACGAGCAGTACTTC	CAISLDRDLYEQYF